This TCR beta chain was captured in a study of beta chain features in type 1 diabetes. General observations from the study: For cells with high TCR expression, cDNA sequencing could yield over-representation.

Expressed TCRB transcripts were sequenced because the entire RNA isolate underwent reverse transcription. TCRdb's table, derived via immunoSEQ multiplex PCR, lists solely in-frame clones and lacks some. The data show about 60,000 clones, around three fifths seen once. Concerning this clone: As yet, its antigen is unknown.

Trimming shortened V by 4 bases and J by 1 base, and 17 bases separated the two germline ends. The CDR3 contains 17 residues. Germline V gives CDR1 SGHRS, CDR2 YFSETQ. Using CD45RO/CCR7/CD25/CD127/CD95/CD27, CD4+ naive, central memory, regulatory and stem cell-like memory cells were sorted. The sequencing sample was made of Tregs from blood. The rearrangement links TRBV5-1 to TRBJ2-2; possibly TRBD1 for D (7 bases). This clonotype originated in a woman between 18 and 29 years old in good health. The CDR3 region has the DNA TGCGCCAGCAGCCCCAGGGGGACTCGCTTGAACACCGGGGAGCTGTTTTTT. Protein: CASSPRGTRLNTGELFF.